The 15 T cell receptor beta chains presented below share a single source sample, sequenced in a study of a mutant IDH1 vaccine in newly diagnosed glioma. No antigens are known for them. Time point reported: week 11, during vaccination. What each vaccine dose contained was 300 ug of mutant IDH1 20-mer peptide, accompanied by topical imiquimod. The data were produced by immunoSEQ multiplex PCR, yet TCRdb's version contains in-frame clones alone and is incomplete. The table shows 110,000 or so clones, with roughly 90% occurring only once. Sequencing used PBMCs, obtained from a glioma patient whose treatment included an IDH1 peptide vaccine. The receptors shown here come from a woman aged 45-65 years with glioma.

V and J are TRBV9 and TRBJ1-5, with D tentatively TRBD1 (5 bases). The ends were cut back, 0 bases at V and 3 bases at J, with 16 bases in the middle. This CDR3 is built from 17 residues. Germline lookup yields CDR1 SGDLS and CDR2 YYNGEE. The CDR3 region has the DNA TGTGCCAGCAGCGTAGATGGGACGCCCTCCTACAATCAGCCCCAGCATTTT. Translating it yields CASSVDGTPSYNQPQHF. Using reference TRBV9 and TRBJ1-5 for the parts outside the CDR3, the full variable domain is DSGVTQTPKHLITATGQRVTLRCSPRSGDLSVYWYQQSLDQGLQFLIQYYNGEERAKGNILERFSAQQFPDLHSELNLSSLELGDSALYFCASSVDGTPSYNQPQHFGDGTRLSIL.

The sample holds one count of this clone. V gene TRBV2 combines with J gene TRBJ2-7; TRBD2 might be the D (5 bases). Between the trimmed V and J ends, which lost 4 bases and 2 bases, there was a span of 18 bases. Germline V gene sequence: CDR1 SNHLY, CDR2 FYNNEI. This CDR3 has 16 residues. The CDR3 sequence: CASSASSPAEAYEQYF. For the CDR3, the DNA is TGTGCCAGCAGTGCCTCATCTCCGGCGGAGGCCTACGAGCAGTACTTC.

This rearrangement joins TRBV6-5 to TRBJ1-5; the D gene is possibly TRBD1 (5 bases). CDR3 length: 13 amino acids. Germline V gene lookup returns CDR1 MNHEY and CDR2 SVGAGI. V lost 2 bases to trimming and J lost 6 bases, with 8 bases between them. CDR3 in amino acids: CASSYGGSQPQHF. In DNA form, the CDR3 reads TGTGCCAGCAGTTACGGGGGTAGTCAGCCCCAGCATTTT.

The chain links TRBV28 to TRBJ1-2; 11 bases are shared with TRBD1. Germline CDR1 MDHEN, CDR2 SYDVKM. The CDR3 has 16 amino acids. V lost 4 bases, J lost 4 bases, and 8 bases stayed unmatched. Here the CDR3 reads CASSSPDRGLGYGYTF. The CDR3 region has the DNA TGTGCCAGCAGTTCGCCGGACAGGGGGCTCGGCTATGGCTACACCTTC.

The chain employs TRBV7-9 and TRBJ1-4; D is perhaps TRBD1 (6 bases). The CDR3 extends over 12 amino acids. CDR1 and CDR2 from the germline V gene are SEHNR and FQNEAQ (reference sequence). V shed 5 bases and J shed 7 bases, with 8 bases lying between them. The CDR3 is CASSPGAEKLFF. The CDR3 DNA is TGTGCCAGCAGCCCGGGGGCTGAAAAACTGTTTTTT.

The chain recombines TRBV29-1 with TRBJ2-7, with 11 bases that match TRBD1. V lost 6 bases to trimming and J lost 7 bases; unmatched junction nucleotides: 11. In germline, CDR1 is SQVTM, CDR2 ANQGSEA. This CDR3 has 14 amino acids. The CDR3 region is CSVDGTGGGREQYF. The CDR3 DNA reads TGCAGCGTCGACGGGACAGGGGGGGGGAGGGAGCAGTACTTC.

The chain has TRBV5-1 and TRBJ2-7; 8 nucleotides align to TRBD1. The CDR3 has 14 amino acids. The germline V gene encodes CDR1 SGHRS and CDR2 YFSETQ. The trim removed 2 bases at V and 5 bases at J, leaving 6 bases unmatched. The CDR3 loop is CASSFTGTGNEQYF. The CDR3, as DNA: TGCGCCAGCAGCTTTACCGGGACAGGAAACGAGCAGTACTTC.

The J gene is TRBJ2-1, the V gene TRBV10-2, with 9 bases matching TRBD1. Germline V CDR1 and CDR2: WSHSY, SAAADI. J was trimmed by 7 bases and V by 10 bases; bases with no gene match: 17. The CDR3 runs 16 residues. The CDR3 coding sequence is TGCGCCACCACAAGAAATCCGGGACAGGGCTCAAATGAGCAGTTCTTC. This gives the protein CATTRNPGQGSNEQFF.

The chain carries TRBV5-1 and TRBJ2-3, with TRBD2 identical over 8 bases. Trimming took 4 bases from V and 2 from J; bases not matched to a gene: 6. The CDR3 totals 15 residues. The germline CDR1 and CDR2 sequences are SGHRS and YFSETQ. The CDR3 bases are TGCGCCAGCAGCGTCGGGAGGGCCCCCACAGATACGCAGTATTTT. Encoded protein: CASSVGRAPTDTQYF.

The genes are TRBV11-2 and TRBJ2-1; 12 positions match TRBD2. J lost 1 base, V lost 5 bases, and 12 bases had no gene match. The CDR3 has 19 residues. Germline V gene lookup returns CDR1 SGHAT and CDR2 FQNNGV. The CDR3, as DNA: TGTGCCAGCAGCCTACAAACTGGGCTAGCGGGAGGGTCCTACAATGAGCAGTTCTTC. Translation: CASSLQTGLAGGSYNEQFF.

The chain couples TRBV28 to TRBJ2-7; the D gene is possibly TRBD1 (5 bases). Per the germline V gene, CDR1 is MDHEN and CDR2 is SYDVKM. This CDR3 has 16 amino acids. The V end was cut by 4 bases, the J end by 3 bases, with 19 bases between. CDR3 sequence: CASSSVIRGQGYEQYF. The CDR3 coding sequence is TGTGCCAGCAGTTCCGTCATCCGTGGGCAGGGCTACGAGCAGTACTTC.

The rearrangement joins TRBV6-5 to TRBJ2-1; perhaps TRBD1 as D (5 bases). From germline, CDR1 is MNHEY and CDR2 SVGAGI. This CDR3 spans 15 amino acids. Deletions cut 6 bases from V and 4 bases from J, with 16 bases between. The CDR3 reads CASRTEASGYNEQFF. The CDR3 nucleotides read TGTGCCAGCAGGACAGAGGCCTCCGGTTACAATGAGCAGTTCTTC.

The gene calls are TRBV6-7 and TRBJ1-2; 9 bases line up with TRBD1. TRBV6-7 is recorded as an ORF, its role being uncertain. The CDR3 has 15 amino acids. Germline trimming cut 4 bases from V and 8 bases from J; bases unmatched to any gene: 11. DNA for the CDR3: TGTGCCAGCAGTTTCAAACAGGGGGCAGAAGGGGGCTACACCTTC. This encodes CASSFKQGAEGGYTF.

V gene TRBV5-4 combines with J gene TRBJ2-7, with 11 bases identical to TRBD1. The V segment lost 2 bases and the J segment 3 bases; nucleotides outside the gene matches: 7. This CDR3 region has 16 residues. Germline V gene data show CDR1 as SGHNT and CDR2 as YYREEE (reference sequence). The CDR3 here is CASSFLTGTGGYEQYF. The CDR3 DNA is TGTGCCAGCAGCTTTCTTACCGGGACAGGGGGCTACGAGCAGTACTTC.

The rearrangement joins TRBV7-9 to TRBJ2-5; unclear D gene. Deletions cut 4 bases from V and 8 bases from J, with 14 bases between. The germline CDR1 and CDR2 sequences are SEHNR and FQNEAQ (reference sequence). CDR3 length: 13 residues. CDR3 DNA: TGTGCCAGCAGCTCGCGACCCTACCCTACCCAGTACTTC. Protein: CASSSRPYPTQYF.